The sequence of this TCR beta chain was determined in a study of T cell responses to AZD1222 COVID-19 vaccine. The ends lost 8 bases at V and 4 bases at J; junction bases unmatched: 7. The CDR3 loop spans 13 amino acids. Germline lookup yields CDR1 SNHLY and CDR2 FYNNEI. Here immunoSEQ multiplex PCR was the method, and the copy in TCRdb shows in-frame clones only, minus some. The table includes 250,000 to 300,000 clones, approximately 94% detected once. The rearrangement uses TRBV2 and TRBJ1-1, with TRBD1 identical over 7 bases. The sequence derives from an adult who received the AZD1222 COVID-19 vaccine. This specimen consisted of peripheral blood, obtained 28 days after the second AZD1222 dose. The CDR3, as DNA: TGTGCCAGCTCCGACAGGGCGGGCACTGAAGCTTTCTTT. As protein: CASSDRAGTEAFF.